The following is a T cell receptor beta chain sequence with its context. In the source study's methods: Amplification of reference gene primers was used by the study to estimate nucleated cell counts. The repertoire was sequenced with immunoSEQ multiplex PCR; TCRdb's copy has only in-frame clones and lacks some. V and J calls and clone size are those listed in that table; D and trimming were worked out from the DNA. The sample has approximately 35,000 clones, approximately 89% seen once. The sample belongs to a study of blood T cell repertoires in COVID-19. There are 17 residues in the CDR3. The V end was cut by 3 bases, the J end by 6 bases, with 21 bases between. Germline CDR1 is WNHNN and CDR2 is SYGVQD (reference sequence).

This clonotype was sampled from a man aged 55-75 years with active COVID-19. The sample taken for sequencing was peripheral blood. The chain is built from TRBV10-1 and TRBJ2-1; D possibly corresponds to TRBD1 (6 bases). CDR3 in DNA: TGCGCCAGCAGTGACTTCCTGGGAGCCGCAGGGGCCAATGAGCAGTTCTTC. It encodes CASSDFLGAAGANEQFF.